This entry describes one T cell receptor (beta chain). The observed sequence ends 3 residues before the CDR3 terminus, with the missing tail filled in from the germline J gene. This specimen comes from a study of T cells in women clearing cervical HPV infection. Germline V lookup: CDR1 WSHSY, CDR2 SAAADI. CDR3 length equals 13 residues. Genomic DNA, averaging about 1,300 ng per sample, yielded TCR beta CDR3 via immunoSEQ. The method was immunoSEQ multiplex PCR; TCRdb's version includes in-frame clones alone and lacks a portion of them. The sample's table shows tens of thousands of clones. V gene TRBV10-2 combines with J gene TRBJ1-4, with D possibly being TRBD1 (5 bases). This clonotype originated in a woman aged 18 to 75 with a cervical HPV16 infection that either progressed to CIN3+ or cleared (not recorded which). Sequenced: blood buffy coat. The CDR3: CASSARAGSPLFF. The CDR3 DNA, read in part, is TGCGCCAGCAGTGCCAGGGCCGGTTCACCA.